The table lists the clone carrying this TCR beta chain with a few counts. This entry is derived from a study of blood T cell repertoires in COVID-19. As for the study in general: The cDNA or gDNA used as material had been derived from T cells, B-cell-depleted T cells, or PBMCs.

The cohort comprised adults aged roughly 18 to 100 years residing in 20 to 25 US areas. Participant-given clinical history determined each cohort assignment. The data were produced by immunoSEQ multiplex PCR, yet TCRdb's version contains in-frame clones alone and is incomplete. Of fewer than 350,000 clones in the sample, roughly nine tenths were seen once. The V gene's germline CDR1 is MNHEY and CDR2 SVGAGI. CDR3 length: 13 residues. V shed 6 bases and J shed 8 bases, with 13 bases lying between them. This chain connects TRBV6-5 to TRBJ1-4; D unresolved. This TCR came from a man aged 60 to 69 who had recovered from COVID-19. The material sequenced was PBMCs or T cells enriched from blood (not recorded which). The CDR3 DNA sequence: TGTGCCAGCAGGACCATCTCGGGAGAAAAACTGTTTTTT. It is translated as CASRTISGEKLFF.